This entry concerns a single T cell receptor (beta chain). There is no known antigen for this receptor. There are no base qualities to consult, and no much larger clone falls within one base. This entry is derived from a study of shared clonotypes between healthy human individuals (dated by TCRdb to the early 2020s). Looking at the study overall: Three men and two women, aged 18 to 49 years, made up the cohort. Different laboratories and diverse techniques were used to prepare libraries and sequence TCR repertoires, to increase sequencing depth and limit assay-specific biases. Each donor's leukapheresis produced roughly between roughly 0.94 and 9.5 billion PBMCs. Per donor, three plates each were used for CD4 naive and CD4 memory, two for CD8 naive, and one for CD8 memory. The study deeply sequenced blood TCR repertoires of 5 or 6 healthy adults to estimate repertoire size and the extent of clonotype sharing between individuals. The research as a whole found: Because the study included a small number of donors, the genetic and exposure-history diversity represented was limited. Higher generation probabilities were observed for clonotypes shared by all four sorted-subset donors than for non-shared clonotypes. Naive subsets generally had larger estimated clonotype richness than memory subsets did. Rarefaction of sorted-subset datasets indicated incomplete sequencing despite the large sequencing depth. Based on pairwise subsampling, the degree of clonotype sharing among donors was expected to be affected by sequencing depth. Sampling was restricted to blood, and TCR repertoires in tissues likely differ from the TCR repertoires found in blood. Roughly 5% of naive CD4, roughly 3.5% of naive CD8, around 2.3% of memory CD4, and roughly 0.4% of memory CD8 clonotypes were shared across several donors.

Using the deep immunoSEQ assay, TCR CDR3 regions were amplified from genomic DNA by multiplex PCR. Genomic DNA extracted from each cell subset was distributed evenly over all wells of several immunoSEQ 96-well plates, and each plate served as one replicate. For sorted subsets, about 0.2 ug genomic DNA, equal to 30,000 to 35,000 T cell genomes, was loaded into each replicate PCR. The purified libraries were quantified using a Qubit 3.0 fluorometer, sized with a Bioanalyzer 2100, and then quantified again using the KAPA Library Quantification kit. Each immunoSEQ 96-well plate was sequenced on its own single-read 150-cycle Illumina NextSeq 550 flow cell. The authors' analysis ran thus. Because only junctional sequences without quality scores were contained in the immunoSEQ output, filtering matching that applied to full-length reads could not be performed. Sequences were annotated with PyIR, a Python wrapper for IgBLAST v1.9, and V/J genes and CDR3 were assigned using IMGT germline references. Reads were filtered out if the reads had weak V/J assignments (E-value above 1e-6), no CDR3, stop codons, out-of-frame junctions, or ambiguous translated residues. V3J clonotypes were defined as sequences sharing an identical inferred V gene, J gene, and CDR3 amino acid sequence. Percentage overlap between repertoires was computed as shared unique clonotypes divided by the size of the smaller repertoire. Three approaches were used to assess repertoire richness: RTK rarefaction, the Chao1 estimator, and Recon v2.1 estimates of unobserved clonotypes. Generation probabilities for all TCRbeta clonotypes obtained by the gDNA method from several donors were computed using OLGA. TCRdb stores this immuneACCESS table with in-frame sequences only. Part of the clones is absent; in the studies checked, under half of the shortfall reflects unresolved V genes, and no reason is known for the rest. V and J calls and clone size come straight from that table; D and trimming were deduced from the DNA. Here the sample has around 2.1 million clones; just over 90% occur a single time. The ten biggest clones cover under 2% of the sample.

For the CD8 naive samples, CD45RO-negative cells were positively selected for CCR7, yielding a CD45RA+CCR7+ population from which TemRA cells were excluded. The donors were healthy, HIV-negative adults who had no recently reported acute infections or vaccinations. Only Caucasian adults living in Nashville, Tennessee, USA were represented among the donors. Blood was obtained by leukapheresis, after which PBMCs were separated by Ficoll-Histopaque density gradient centrifugation and cryopreserved in liquid nitrogen vapor phase. Analytical flow cytometry was used to check the purity and quantity of each magnetically sorted T cell population. From each sorted fraction, genomic DNA was isolated and quantified by UV absorbance on a Nanodrop 2000c. The receptor was derived from a man between 18 and 35 years old in good health. Some clones in this sample may be carry-over from other donors' samples. The sample comprised naive CD8+ T cells from PBMCs. This sample's cell subset or site label indicates: CD45RA+CCR7+.

The CDR3 amino acid sequence is: CASSLTGAYGYTF. In nucleotides, the sequence is TGTGCCAGCAGTTTGACAGGCGCCTATGGCTACACCTTC. The chain is encoded by TRBV27 joined to TRBJ1-2; tentative D gene TRBD1, with 6 bases matching. The CDR3 numbers 13 residues from cysteine through phenylalanine. The entry retains the CDR3 DNA only, 39 bases that are in frame from base 1. CDR1 MNHEY and CDR2 SMNVEV were looked up in the germline V gene (reference sequence). The trim is 3 bases for V and 4 bases for J, with a gap of 9 bases between the germline ends.